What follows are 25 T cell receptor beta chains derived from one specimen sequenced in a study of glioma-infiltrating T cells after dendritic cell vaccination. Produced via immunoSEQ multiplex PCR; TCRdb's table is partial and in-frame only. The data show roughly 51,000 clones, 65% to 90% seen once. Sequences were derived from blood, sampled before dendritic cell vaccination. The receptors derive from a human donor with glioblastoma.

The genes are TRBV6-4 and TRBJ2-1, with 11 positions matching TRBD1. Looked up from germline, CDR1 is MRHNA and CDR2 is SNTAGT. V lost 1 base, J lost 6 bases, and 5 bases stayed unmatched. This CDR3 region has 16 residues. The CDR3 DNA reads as TGTGCCAGCAGTGACTTGCCGGGACAGGGGGGCAATGAGCAGTTCTTC. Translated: CASSDLPGQGGNEQFF.

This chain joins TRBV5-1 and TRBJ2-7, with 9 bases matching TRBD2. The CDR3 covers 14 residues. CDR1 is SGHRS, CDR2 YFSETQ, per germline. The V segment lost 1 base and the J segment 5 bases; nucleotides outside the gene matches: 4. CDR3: CASSLSPSGNEQYF. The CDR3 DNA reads TGCGCCAGCAGCTTGTCTCCTAGCGGGAACGAGCAGTACTTC.

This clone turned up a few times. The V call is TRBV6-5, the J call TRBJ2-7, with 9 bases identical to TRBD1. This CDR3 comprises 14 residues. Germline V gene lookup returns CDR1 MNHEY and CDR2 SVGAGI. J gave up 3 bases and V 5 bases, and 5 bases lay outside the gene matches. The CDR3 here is CASSPGTGNYEQYF. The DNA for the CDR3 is TGTGCCAGCAGTCCCGGGACAGGGAACTACGAGCAGTACTTC.

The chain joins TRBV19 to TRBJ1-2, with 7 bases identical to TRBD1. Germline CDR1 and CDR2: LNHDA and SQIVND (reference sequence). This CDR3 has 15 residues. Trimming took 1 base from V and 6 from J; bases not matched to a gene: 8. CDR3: CASSIGSGGNDGYTF. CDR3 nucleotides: TGTGCCAGTAGTATAGGTTCAGGGGGGAATGATGGCTACACCTTC.

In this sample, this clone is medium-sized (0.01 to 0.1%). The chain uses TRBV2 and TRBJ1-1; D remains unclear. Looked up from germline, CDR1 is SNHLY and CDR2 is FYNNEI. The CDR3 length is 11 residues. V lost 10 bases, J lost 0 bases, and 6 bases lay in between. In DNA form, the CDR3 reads TGTGCCAACGGGGTGAACACTGAAGCTTTCTTT. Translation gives CANGVNTEAFF.

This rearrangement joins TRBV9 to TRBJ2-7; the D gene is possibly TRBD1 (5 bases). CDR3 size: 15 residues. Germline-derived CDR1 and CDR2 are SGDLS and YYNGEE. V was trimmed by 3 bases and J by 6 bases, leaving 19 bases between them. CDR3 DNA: TGTGCCAGCAGCGCCAGAGCAGGGTCCCTTGGCGAGCAGTACTTC. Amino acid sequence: CASSARAGSLGEQYF.

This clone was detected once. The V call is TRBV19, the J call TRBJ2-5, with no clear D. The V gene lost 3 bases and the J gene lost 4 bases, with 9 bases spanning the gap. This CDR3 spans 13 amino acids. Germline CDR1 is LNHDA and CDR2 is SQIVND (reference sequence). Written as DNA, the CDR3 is TGTGCCAGTAGTATGTTAGATTCAGAGACCCAGTACTTC. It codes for CASSMLDSETQYF.

The CDR3 spells CASSLNLDYYNEQFF. The CDR3, as DNA: TGTGCCAGCAGCTTGAATCTGGACTACTACAATGAGCAGTTCTTC. The chain uses TRBV5-4 and TRBJ2-1; tentative D call: TRBD2 (6 bases). Germline V gene sequence: CDR1 SGHNT, CDR2 YYREEE (reference sequence). This CDR3 has 15 amino acids. V lost 1 base and J 3 bases, leaving 11 bases between the germline ends.

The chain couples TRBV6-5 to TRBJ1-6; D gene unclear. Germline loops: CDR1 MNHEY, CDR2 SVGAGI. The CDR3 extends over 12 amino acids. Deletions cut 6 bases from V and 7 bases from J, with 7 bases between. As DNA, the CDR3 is TGTGCCAGCAGCCTACAGAATTCACCCCTCCACTTT. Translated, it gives CASSLQNSPLHF.

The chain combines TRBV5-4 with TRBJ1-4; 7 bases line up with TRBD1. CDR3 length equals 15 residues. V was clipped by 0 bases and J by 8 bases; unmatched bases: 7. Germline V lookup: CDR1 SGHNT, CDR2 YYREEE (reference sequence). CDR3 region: CASSLAGAGGEKLFF. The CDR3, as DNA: TGTGCCAGCAGCTTGGCCGGGGCAGGGGGGGAAAAACTGTTTTTT.

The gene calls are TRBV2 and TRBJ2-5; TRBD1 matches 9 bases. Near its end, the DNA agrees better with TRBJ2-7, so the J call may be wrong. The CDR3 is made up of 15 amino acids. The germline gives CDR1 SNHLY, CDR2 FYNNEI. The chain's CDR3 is CASSPTGTGWYEQYF. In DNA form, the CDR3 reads TGTGCCAGCAGCCCAACCGGGACAGGGTGGTACGAGCAGTACTTC.

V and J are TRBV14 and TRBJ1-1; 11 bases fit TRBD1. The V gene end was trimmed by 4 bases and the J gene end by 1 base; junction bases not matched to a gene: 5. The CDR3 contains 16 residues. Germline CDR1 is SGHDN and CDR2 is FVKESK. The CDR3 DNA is TGTGCCAGCAGCCCAGGGGGACAGGGGGGGAACACTGAAGCTTTCTTT. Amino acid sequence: CASSPGGQGGNTEAFF.

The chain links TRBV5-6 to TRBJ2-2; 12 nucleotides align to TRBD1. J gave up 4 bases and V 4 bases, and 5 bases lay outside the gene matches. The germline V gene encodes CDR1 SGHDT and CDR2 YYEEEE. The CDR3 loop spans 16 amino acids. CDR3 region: CASSRGQGAVTGELFF. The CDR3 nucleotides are TGTGCCAGCAGCCGGGGACAGGGGGCAGTCACCGGGGAGCTGTTTTTT.

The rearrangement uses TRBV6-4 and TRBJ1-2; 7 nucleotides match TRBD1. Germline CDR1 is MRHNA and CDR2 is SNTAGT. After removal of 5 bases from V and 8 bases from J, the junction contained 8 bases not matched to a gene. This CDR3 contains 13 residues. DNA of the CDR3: TGTGCCAGCAGTTTGACAGGGTTGAACGGCTACACCTTC. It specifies CASSLTGLNGYTF.

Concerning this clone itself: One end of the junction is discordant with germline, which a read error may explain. In DNA form, the CDR3 reads TGTGCCAGCAGCCTAGCGGGAGGCTCCTACGAGCAGTACTTC. As protein: CASSLAGGSYEQYF. The rearrangement links TRBV7-8 to TRBJ2-7; TRBD2 matches 11 bases. This CDR3 contains 14 residues. The germline V gene encodes CDR1 SGHVS and CDR2 FQNEAQ.

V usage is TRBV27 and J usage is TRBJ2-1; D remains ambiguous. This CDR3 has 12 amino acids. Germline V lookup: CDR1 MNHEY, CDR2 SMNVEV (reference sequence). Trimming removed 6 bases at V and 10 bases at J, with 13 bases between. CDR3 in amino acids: CASSSTPFEQFF. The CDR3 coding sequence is TGTGCCAGCAGCTCGACACCCTTCGAGCAGTTCTTC.

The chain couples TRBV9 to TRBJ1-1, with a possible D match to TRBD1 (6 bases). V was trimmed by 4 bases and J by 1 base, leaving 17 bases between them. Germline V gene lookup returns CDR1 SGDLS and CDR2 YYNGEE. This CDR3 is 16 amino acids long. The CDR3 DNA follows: TGTGCCAGCAGCCTGGGGGGGGCAGGGTCGAACACTGAAGCTTTCTTT. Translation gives CASSLGGAGSNTEAFF.

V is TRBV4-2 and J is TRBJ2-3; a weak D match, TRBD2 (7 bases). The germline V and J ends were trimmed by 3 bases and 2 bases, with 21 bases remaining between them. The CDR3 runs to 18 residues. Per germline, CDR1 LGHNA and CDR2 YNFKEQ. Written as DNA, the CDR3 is TGTGCCAGCAGCCAGAGGGGGGTCACGGGGGGTAACACAGATACGCAGTATTTT. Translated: CASSQRGVTGGNTDTQYF.

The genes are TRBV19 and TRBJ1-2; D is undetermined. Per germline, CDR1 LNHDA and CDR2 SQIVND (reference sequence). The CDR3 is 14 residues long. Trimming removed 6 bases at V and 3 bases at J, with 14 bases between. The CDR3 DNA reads TGTGCCAGTAGCCCCTCCCCCGTCCACTATGGCTACACCTTC. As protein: CASSPSPVHYGYTF.

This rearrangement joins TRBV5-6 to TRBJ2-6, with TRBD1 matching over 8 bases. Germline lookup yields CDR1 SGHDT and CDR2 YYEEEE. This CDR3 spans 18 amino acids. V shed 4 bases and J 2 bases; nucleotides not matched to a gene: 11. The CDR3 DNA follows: TGTGCCAGCAGCCATTACAGGGGGAAGGGGCCTGGGGCCAACGTCCTGACTTTC. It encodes CASSHYRGKGPGANVLTF.

The CDR3: CASSARGVPLIEKLFF. The CDR3 DNA reads TGTGCCAGCAGCGCTCGAGGAGTTCCACTAATTGAAAAACTGTTTTTT. V gene TRBV7-6 combines with J gene TRBJ1-4; D gene uncertain. Germline assignment: CDR1 SGHVS and CDR2 FNYEAQ. The CDR3 length is 16 residues. V lost 5 bases and J 7 bases, leaving 20 bases between the germline ends.

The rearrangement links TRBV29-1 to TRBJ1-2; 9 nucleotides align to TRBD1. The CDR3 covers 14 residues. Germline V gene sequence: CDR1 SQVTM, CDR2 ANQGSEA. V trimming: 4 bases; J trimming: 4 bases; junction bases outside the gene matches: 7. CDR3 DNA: TGCAGCGTTGTTGGGGACAGGGATTCCTATGGCTACACCTTC. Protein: CSVVGDRDSYGYTF.

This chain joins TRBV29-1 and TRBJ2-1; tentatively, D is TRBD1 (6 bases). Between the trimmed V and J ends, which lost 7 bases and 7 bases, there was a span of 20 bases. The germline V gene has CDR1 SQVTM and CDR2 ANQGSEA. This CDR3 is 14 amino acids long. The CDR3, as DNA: TGCAGCGCACTTCCGGGACAACTTAGTAATGAGCAGTTCTTC. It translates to CSALPGQLSNEQFF.

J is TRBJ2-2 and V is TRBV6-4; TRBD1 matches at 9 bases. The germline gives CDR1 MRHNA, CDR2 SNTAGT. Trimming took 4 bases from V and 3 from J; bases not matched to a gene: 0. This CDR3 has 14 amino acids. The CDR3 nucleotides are TGTGCCAGCAGTGGGACAGGGGACACCGGGGAGCTGTTTTTT. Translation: CASSGTGDTGELFF.

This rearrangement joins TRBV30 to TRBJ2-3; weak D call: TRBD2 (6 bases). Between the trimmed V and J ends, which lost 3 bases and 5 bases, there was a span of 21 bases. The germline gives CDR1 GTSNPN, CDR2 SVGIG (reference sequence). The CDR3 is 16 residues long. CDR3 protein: CAWSAPPGGSIDTQYF. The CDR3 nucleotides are TGTGCCTGGAGCGCGCCTCCCGGGGGTTCCATAGATACGCAGTATTTT.